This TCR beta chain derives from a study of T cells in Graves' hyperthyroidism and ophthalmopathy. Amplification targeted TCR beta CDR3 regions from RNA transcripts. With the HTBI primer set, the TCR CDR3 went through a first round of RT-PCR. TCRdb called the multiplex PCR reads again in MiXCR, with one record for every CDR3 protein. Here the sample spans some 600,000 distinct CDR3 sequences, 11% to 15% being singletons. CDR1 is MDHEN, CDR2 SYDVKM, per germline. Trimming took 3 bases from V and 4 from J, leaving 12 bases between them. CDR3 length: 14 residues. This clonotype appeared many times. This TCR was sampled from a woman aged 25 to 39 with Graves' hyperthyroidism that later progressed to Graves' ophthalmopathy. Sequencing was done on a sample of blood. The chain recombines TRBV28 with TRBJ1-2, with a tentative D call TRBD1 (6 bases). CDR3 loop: CASSFRNRVYGYTF. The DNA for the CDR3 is TGTGCCAGCAGTTTCCGCAACAGGGTCTATGGCTACACCTTC.